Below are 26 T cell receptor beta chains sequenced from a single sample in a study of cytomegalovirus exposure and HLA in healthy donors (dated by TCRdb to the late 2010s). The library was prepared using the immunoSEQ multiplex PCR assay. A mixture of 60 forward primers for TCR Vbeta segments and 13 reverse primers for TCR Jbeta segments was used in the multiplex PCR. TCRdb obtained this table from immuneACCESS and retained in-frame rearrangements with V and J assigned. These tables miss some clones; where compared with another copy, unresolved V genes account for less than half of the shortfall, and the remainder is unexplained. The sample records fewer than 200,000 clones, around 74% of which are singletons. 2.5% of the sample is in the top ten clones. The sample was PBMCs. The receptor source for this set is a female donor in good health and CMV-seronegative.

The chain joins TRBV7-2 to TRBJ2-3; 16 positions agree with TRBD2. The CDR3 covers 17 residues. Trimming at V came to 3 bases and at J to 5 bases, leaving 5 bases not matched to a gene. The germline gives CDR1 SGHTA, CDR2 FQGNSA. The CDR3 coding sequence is TGTGCCAGCAGCTTTGGGACTAGCGGGGGGGCTGTAGATACGCAGTATTTT. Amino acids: CASSFGTSGGAVDTQYF.

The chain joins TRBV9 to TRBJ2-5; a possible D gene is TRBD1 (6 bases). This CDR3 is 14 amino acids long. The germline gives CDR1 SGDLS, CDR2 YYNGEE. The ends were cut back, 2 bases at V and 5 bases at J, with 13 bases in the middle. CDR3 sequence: CASSVHREGETQYF. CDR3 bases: TGTGCCAGCAGCGTCCACAGGGAAGGGGAGACCCAGTACTTC.

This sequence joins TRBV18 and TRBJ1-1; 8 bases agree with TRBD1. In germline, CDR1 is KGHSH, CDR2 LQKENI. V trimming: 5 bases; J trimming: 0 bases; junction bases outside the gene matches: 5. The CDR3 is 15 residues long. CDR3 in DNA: TGTGCCAGCTCAGCACGGACAGGGTTGAACACTGAAGCTTTCTTT. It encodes CASSARTGLNTEAFF.

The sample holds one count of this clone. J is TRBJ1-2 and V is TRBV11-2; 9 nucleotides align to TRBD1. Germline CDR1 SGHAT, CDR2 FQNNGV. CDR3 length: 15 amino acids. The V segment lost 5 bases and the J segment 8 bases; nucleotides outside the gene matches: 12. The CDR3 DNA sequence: TGTGCCAGCAGCCCTATAACAGGGGGCGGTGAGGGCTACACCTTC. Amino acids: CASSPITGGGEGYTF.

The CDR3 region has the DNA TGCGCCAGCAGGGACAGGGTGGGAGGGGCCAACGTCCTGACTTTC. Translating it yields CASRDRVGGANVLTF. This chain connects TRBV4-1 to TRBJ2-6; 8 positions match TRBD1. After removal of 6 bases from V and 4 bases from J, the junction contained 5 bases not matched to a gene. CDR1 and CDR2 from the germline V gene are MGHRA and YSYEKL. The CDR3 contains 15 residues.

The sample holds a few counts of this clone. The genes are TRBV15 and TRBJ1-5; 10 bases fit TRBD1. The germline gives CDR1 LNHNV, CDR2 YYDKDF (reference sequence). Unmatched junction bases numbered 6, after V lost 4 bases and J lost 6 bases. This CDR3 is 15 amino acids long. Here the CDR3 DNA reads TGTGCCACCAGCACCCGGGACAGGGGATTTCAGCCCCAGCATTTT. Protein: CATSTRDRGFQPQHF. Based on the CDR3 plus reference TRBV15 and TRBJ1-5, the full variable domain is DAMVIQNPRYQVTQFGKPVTLSCSQTLNHNVMYWYQQKSSQAPKLLFHYYDKDFNNEADTPDNFQSRRPNTSFCFLDIRSPGLGDTAMYLCATSTRDRGFQPQHFGDGTRLSIL.

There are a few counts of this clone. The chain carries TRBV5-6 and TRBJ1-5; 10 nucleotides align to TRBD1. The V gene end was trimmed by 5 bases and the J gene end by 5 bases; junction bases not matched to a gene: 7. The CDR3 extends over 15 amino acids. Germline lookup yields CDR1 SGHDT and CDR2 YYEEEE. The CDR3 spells CASSQRDRGHQPQHF. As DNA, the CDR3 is TGTGCCAGCAGTCAACGGGACAGGGGACATCAGCCCCAGCATTTT. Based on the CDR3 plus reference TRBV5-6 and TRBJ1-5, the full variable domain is DAGVTQSPTHLIKTRGQQVTLRCSPKSGHDTVSWYQQALGQGPQFIFQYYEEEERQRGNFPDRFSGHQFPNYSSELNVNALLLGDSALYLCASSQRDRGHQPQHFGDGTRLSIL.

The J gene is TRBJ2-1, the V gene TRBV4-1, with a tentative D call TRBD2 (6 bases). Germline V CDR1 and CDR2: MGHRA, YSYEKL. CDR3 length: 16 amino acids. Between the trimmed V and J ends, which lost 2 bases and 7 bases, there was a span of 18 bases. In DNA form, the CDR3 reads TGCGCCAGCAGCCAATGGGTCGAGGCTGCGGGGAATGAGCAGTTCTTC. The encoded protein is CASSQWVEAAGNEQFF.

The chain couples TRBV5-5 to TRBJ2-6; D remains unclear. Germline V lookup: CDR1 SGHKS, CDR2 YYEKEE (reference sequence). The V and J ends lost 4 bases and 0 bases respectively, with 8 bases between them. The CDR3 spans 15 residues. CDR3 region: CASSPSVSGANVLTF. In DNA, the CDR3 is TGTGCCAGCAGCCCCTCGGTCTCTGGGGCCAACGTCCTGACTTTC.

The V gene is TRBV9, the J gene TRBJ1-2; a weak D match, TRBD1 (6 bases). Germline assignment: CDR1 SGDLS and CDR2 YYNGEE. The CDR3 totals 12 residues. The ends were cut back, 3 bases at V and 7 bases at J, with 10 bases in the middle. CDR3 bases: TGTGCCAGCAGCGCAACAGGGTCTGGCTACACCTTC. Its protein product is CASSATGSGYTF.

The CDR3 protein is CASSQGTAGSRSNQPQHF. CDR3 nucleotides: TGCGCCAGCAGCCAAGGAACCGCAGGCTCCCGGAGCAATCAGCCCCAGCATTTT. The rearrangement uses TRBV4-1 and TRBJ1-5; unclear D gene. CDR1 MGHRA and CDR2 YSYEKL come from the germline V gene. This CDR3 comprises 18 residues. V lost 1 base to trimming and J lost 1 base, with 17 bases between them.

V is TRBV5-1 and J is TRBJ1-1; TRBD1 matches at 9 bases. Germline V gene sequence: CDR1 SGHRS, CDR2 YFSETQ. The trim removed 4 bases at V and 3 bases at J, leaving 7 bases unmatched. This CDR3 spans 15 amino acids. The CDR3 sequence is CASSGVTGGDTEAFF. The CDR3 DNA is TGCGCCAGCAGCGGGGTGACAGGGGGAGACACTGAAGCTTTCTTT.

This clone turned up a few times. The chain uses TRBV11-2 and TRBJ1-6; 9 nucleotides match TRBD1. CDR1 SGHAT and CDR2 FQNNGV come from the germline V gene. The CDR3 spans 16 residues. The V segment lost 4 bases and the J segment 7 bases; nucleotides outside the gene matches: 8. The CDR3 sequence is CASSWGQGFGNSPLHF. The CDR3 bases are TGTGCCAGCAGCTGGGGACAGGGATTTGGAAATTCACCCCTCCACTTT.

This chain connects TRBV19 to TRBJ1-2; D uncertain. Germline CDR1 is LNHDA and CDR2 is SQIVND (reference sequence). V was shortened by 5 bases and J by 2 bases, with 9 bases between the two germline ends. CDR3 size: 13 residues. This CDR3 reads CASSQAVNYGYTF. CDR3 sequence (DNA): TGTGCCAGTAGTCAGGCCGTGAACTATGGCTACACCTTC.

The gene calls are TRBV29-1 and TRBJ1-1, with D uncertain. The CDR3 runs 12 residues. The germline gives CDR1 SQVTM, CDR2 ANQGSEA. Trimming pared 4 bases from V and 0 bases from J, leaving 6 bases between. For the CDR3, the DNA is TGCAGCGTTGCCCCCATGAACACTGAAGCTTTCTTT. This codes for CSVAPMNTEAFF.

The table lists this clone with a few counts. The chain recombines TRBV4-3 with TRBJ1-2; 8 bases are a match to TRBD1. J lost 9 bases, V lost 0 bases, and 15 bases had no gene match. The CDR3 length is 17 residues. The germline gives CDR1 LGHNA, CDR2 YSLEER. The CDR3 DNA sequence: TGCGCCAGCAGCCAAGATGTCGGGACAGGCCCCCCTGCCAGCTACACCTTC. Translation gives CASSQDVGTGPPASYTF.

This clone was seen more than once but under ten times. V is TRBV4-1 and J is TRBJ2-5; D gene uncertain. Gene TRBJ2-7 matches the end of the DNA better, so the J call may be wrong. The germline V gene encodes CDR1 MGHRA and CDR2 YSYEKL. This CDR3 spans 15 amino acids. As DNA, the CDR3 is TGCGCCAGCAGCCAAGTTTTCGACGACTCCTACGAGCAGTACTTC. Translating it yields CASSQVFDDSYEQYF.

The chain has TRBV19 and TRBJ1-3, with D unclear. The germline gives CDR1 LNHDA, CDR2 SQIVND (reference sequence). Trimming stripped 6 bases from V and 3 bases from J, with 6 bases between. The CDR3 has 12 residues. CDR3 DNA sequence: TGTGCCAGTAGCTTTCTTGGAAACACCATATATTTT. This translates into CASSFLGNTIYF.

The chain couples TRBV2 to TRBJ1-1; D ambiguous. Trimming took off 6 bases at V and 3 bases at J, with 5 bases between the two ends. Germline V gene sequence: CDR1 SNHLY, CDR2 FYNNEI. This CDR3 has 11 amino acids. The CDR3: CASRTDTEAFF. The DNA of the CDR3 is TGTGCCAGCAGAACAGACACTGAAGCTTTCTTT.

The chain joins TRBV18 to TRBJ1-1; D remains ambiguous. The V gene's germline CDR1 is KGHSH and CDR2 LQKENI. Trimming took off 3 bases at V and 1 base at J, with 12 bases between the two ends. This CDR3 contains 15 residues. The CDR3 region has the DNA TGTGCCAGCTCACCCGGCGCGGCCACGAACACTGAAGCTTTCTTT. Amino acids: CASSPGAATNTEAFF.

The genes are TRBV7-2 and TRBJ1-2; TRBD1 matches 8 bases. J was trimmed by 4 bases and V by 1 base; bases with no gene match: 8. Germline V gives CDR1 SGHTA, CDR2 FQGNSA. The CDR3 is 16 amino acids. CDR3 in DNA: TGTGCCAGCAGCTTAGAGCCGACAGGGGAGAGCTATGGCTACACCTTC. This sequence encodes CASSLEPTGESYGYTF.

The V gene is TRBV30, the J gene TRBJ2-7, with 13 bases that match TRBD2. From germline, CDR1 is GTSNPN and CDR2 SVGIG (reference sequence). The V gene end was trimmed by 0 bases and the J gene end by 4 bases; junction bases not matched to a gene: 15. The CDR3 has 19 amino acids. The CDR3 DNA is TGTGCCTGGAGTGTCCTCACTAGCGGGGGGGCCCAAGTCCCATACGAGCAGTACTTC. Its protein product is CAWSVLTSGGAQVPYEQYF.

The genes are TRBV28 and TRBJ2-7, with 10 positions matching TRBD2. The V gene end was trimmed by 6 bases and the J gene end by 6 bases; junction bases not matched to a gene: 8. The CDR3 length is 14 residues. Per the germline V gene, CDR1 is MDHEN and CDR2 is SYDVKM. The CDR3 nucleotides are TGTGCCAGCAGGGCACTAGCGGGACTTCGCGAGCAGTACTTC. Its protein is CASRALAGLREQYF. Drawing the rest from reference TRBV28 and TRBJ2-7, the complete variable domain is DVKVTQSSRYLVKRTGEKVFLECVQDMDHENMFWYRQDPGLGLRLIYFSYDVKMKEKGDIPEGYSVSREKKERFSLILESASTNQTSMYLCASRALAGLREQYFGPGTRLTVT.

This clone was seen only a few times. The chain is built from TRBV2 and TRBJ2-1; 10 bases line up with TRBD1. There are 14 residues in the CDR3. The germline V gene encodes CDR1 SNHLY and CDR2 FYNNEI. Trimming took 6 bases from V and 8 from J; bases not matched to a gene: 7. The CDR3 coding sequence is TGTGCCAGCAGCGCGGGACAGGGGAGCTATGAGCAGTTCTTC. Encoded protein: CASSAGQGSYEQFF.

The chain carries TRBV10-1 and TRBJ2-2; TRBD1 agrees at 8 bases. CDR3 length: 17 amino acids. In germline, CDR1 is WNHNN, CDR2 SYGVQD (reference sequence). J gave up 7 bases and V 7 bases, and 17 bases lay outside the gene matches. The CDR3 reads CASTRRSAGGIDGELFF. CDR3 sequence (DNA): TGCGCCAGCACCCGAAGGTCCGCAGGGGGCATTGACGGGGAGCTGTTTTTT.

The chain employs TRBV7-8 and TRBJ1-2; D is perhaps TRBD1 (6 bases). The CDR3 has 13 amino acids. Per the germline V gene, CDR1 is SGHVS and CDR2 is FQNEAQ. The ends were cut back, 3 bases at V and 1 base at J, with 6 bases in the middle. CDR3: CASSLDSNYGYTF. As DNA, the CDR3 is TGTGCCAGCAGCTTGGACAGTAACTATGGCTACACCTTC. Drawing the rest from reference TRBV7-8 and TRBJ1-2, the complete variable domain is GAGVSQSPRYKVAKRGQDVALRCDPISGHVSLFWYQQALGQGPEFLTYFQNEAQLDKSGLPSDRFFAERPEGSVSTLKIQRTQQEDSAVYLCASSLDSNYGYTFGSGTRLTVV.